This T cell receptor beta chain was documented in a study of OX40 agonist ivuxolimab in advanced cancers. Study context: As their treatment, patients were administered ivuxolimab, an agonistic anti-OX40 (CD134) antibody. A diagnosis of hepatocellular carcinoma, melanoma, renal cell or head and neck cancer was present in dose-escalation patients.

CDR3 length: 13 residues. V lost 10 bases, J lost 6 bases, and 18 bases lay in between. Germline V gene data show CDR1 as LNHDA and CDR2 as SQIVND (reference sequence). On this clone: No antigen is known for it.

Study-wide findings and caveats: The authors did not determine the antigen specificity of the expanded peripheral T cells. Nonresponders included some who also had low normalized T-cell clonal expansion.

Assay used: immunoSEQ multiplex PCR; TCRdb lists only in-frame clones, some missing. The sample lists about 98,000 clones, just under 95% occurring once. The chain joins TRBV19 to TRBJ1-2; D is perhaps TRBD1 (6 bases). Source: CD4+ or CD8+ T cells sorted from blood, taken in a trial of the OX40 agonist ivuxolimab. The receptor was isolated from an adult with an advanced solid tumor such as melanoma, head and neck, liver or kidney cancer. The CDR3 sequence: CATRRGHVDGYTF. CDR3 nucleotides: TGTGCCACACGACGGGGGCATGTCGATGGCTACACCTTC.